The 25 T cell receptor beta chains below were found in one sample sequenced in a study of blood T cell repertoires in COVID-19. TCRdb's copy holds only in-frame clones and misses some; the assay was immunoSEQ multiplex PCR. The sample consists of over 35,000 clones, about 90% of them appearing once. The sample was peripheral blood. The receptors were sampled from a man between 50 and 59 years old with active COVID-19.

The chain uses TRBV10-3 and TRBJ2-5; 9 nucleotides line up with TRBD1. Germline values: CDR1 ENHRY, CDR2 SYGVKD. V lost 6 bases and J lost 5; bases outside the gene matches: 10. This CDR3 is 15 amino acids long. The CDR3 DNA reads TGTGCCATCAGCGCCGGGACAGGGTCCCGGGAGACCCAGTACTTC. It is translated as CAISAGTGSRETQYF.

V is TRBV7-2 and J is TRBJ2-7; 12 bases line up with TRBD2. The CDR3 extends over 14 amino acids. J gave up 4 bases and V 2 bases, and 0 bases lay outside the gene matches. CDR1 is SGHTA and CDR2 is FQGNSA in the germline V gene. CDR3 residues: CASSLLAGGYEQYF. CDR3 in DNA: TGTGCCAGCAGCTTACTAGCGGGGGGGTACGAGCAGTACTTC.

V gene TRBV28 combines with J gene TRBJ1-5; 7 bases fit TRBD1. In germline, CDR1 is MDHEN, CDR2 SYDVKM. The CDR3 is 14 residues long. Trimming cost V 6 bases and J 3 bases; bases outside gene matches: 5. The CDR3 is CASREQGFNQPQHF. DNA of the CDR3: TGTGCCAGCAGAGAACAGGGGTTCAATCAGCCCCAGCATTTT.

V gene TRBV5-6 combines with J gene TRBJ2-7; D possibly corresponds to TRBD2 (5 bases). Looked up from germline, CDR1 is SGHDT and CDR2 is YYEEEE. The CDR3 is 13 amino acids. Between the trimmed V and J ends, which lost 2 bases and 6 bases, there was a span of 12 bases. The CDR3: CASSFAPAGEQYF. As DNA, the CDR3 is TGTGCCAGCAGCTTCGCCCCGGCGGGCGAGCAGTACTTC.

The V call is TRBV2, the J call TRBJ2-7; TRBD2 aligns across 9 bases. CDR3 length equals 14 residues. V shed 3 bases and J 6 bases; nucleotides not matched to a gene: 6. CDR1 and CDR2 (germline): SNHLY, FYNNEI. The CDR3 region is CASSELAGISEQYF. CDR3 DNA: TGTGCCAGCAGTGAGCTAGCGGGAATCTCCGAGCAGTACTTC.

This chain joins TRBV30 and TRBJ2-1, with 9 bases matching TRBD2. Germline values: CDR1 GTSNPN, CDR2 SVGIG (reference sequence). The CDR3 runs to 14 residues. V was pared by 1 base and J by 7 bases, with 5 bases of the junction left unmatched. The CDR3 region has the DNA TGTGCCTGGAGTGGGACTAGCGACTTTAATGAGCAGTTCTTC. Protein product: CAWSGTSDFNEQFF.

The V gene is TRBV5-1, the J gene TRBJ2-2; D is undetermined. Germline loops: CDR1 SGHRS, CDR2 YFSETQ. The CDR3 has 16 amino acids. V lost 2 bases to trimming and J lost 6 bases, with 17 bases between them. Written as DNA, the CDR3 is TGCGCCAGCAGCTTTTTGGCTAGAAGTAACGCCGGGGAGCTGTTTTTT. Its translation is CASSFLARSNAGELFF. The variable domain in full, completed from reference TRBV5-1 and TRBJ2-2, reads KAGVTQTPRYLIKTRGQQVTLSCSPISGHRSVSWYQQTPGQGLQFLFEYFSETQRNKGNFPGRFSGRQFSNSRSEMNVSTLELGDSALYLCASSFLARSNAGELFFGEGSRLTVL.

This clone has a single count. The V gene is TRBV5-1, the J gene TRBJ2-3; TRBD2 might be the D (6 bases). Between the trimmed V and J ends, which lost 5 bases and 5 bases, there was a span of 15 bases. The CDR3 has 14 residues. Germline V gene sequence: CDR1 SGHRS, CDR2 YFSETQ. As DNA, the CDR3 is TGCGCCAGCAGGCCTCGGGTGGGGGGAGATACGCAGTATTTT. It encodes CASRPRVGGDTQYF.

The chain uses TRBV29-1 and TRBJ2-5; TRBD2 matches 7 bases. The ends lost 5 bases at V and 5 bases at J; junction bases unmatched: 5. There are 12 residues in the CDR3. In germline, CDR1 is SQVTM, CDR2 ANQGSEA. CDR3 sequence: CSVPWEGETQYF. The CDR3 bases are TGCAGCGTTCCGTGGGAGGGGGAGACCCAGTACTTC.

This chain links TRBV7-8 with TRBJ1-2; D is uncertain. This CDR3 comprises 13 residues. The V end was cut by 4 bases, the J end by 4 bases, with 10 bases between. CDR1 is SGHVS and CDR2 is FQNEAQ in the germline V gene. The CDR3 protein is CASSSRSPYGYTF. The CDR3 nucleotides are TGTGCCAGCAGCTCACGGTCGCCCTATGGCTACACCTTC.

This chain links TRBV12-3 or TRBV12-4 with TRBJ2-7; D possibly corresponds to TRBD1 (6 bases). V was pared by 6 bases and J by 5 bases, with 14 bases between. There are 13 residues in the CDR3. The CDR3 loop reads CASSLRTDNEQYF. CDR3 DNA sequence: TGTGCCAGCAGCCTGAGGACAGACAACGAGCAGTACTTC.

V is TRBV9 and J is TRBJ2-7, with 7 positions matching TRBD1. Germline V gene lookup returns CDR1 SGDLS and CDR2 YYNGEE. This CDR3 spans 15 amino acids. After removal of 0 bases from V and 5 bases from J, the junction contained 8 bases not matched to a gene. The CDR3 DNA sequence: TGTGCCAGCAGCGTAGAGCAGGGGGACGTAAACGAGCAGTACTTC. Translating gives CASSVEQGDVNEQYF.

This chain joins TRBV5-8 and TRBJ2-5; a weak D match, TRBD2 (6 bases). CDR1 SGHTS and CDR2 YDEGEE come from the germline V gene. Trimming cost V 6 bases and J 0 bases, with 12 bases left between them. There are 14 residues in the CDR3. The CDR3 loop is CASTRRRDQETQYF. CDR3 sequence (DNA): TGTGCCAGCACCCGAAGGAGGGACCAAGAGACCCAGTACTTC.

V and J are TRBV28 and TRBJ2-5, with TRBD1 matching over 8 bases. Germline CDR1 reads MDHEN; CDR2 reads SYDVKM. V shed 6 bases and J 5 bases; nucleotides not matched to a gene: 5. This CDR3 has 13 amino acids. CDR3 nucleotides: TGTGCCAGCAGCACAGGGGGGAGGGAGACCCAGTACTTC. This translates into CASSTGGRETQYF. Looking up the rest from reference TRBV28 and TRBJ2-5 gives the full variable domain: DVKVTQSSRYLVKRTGEKVFLECVQDMDHENMFWYRQDPGLGLRLIYFSYDVKMKEKGDIPEGYSVSREKKERFSLILESASTNQTSMYLCASSTGGRETQYFGPGTRLLVL.

This chain joins TRBV5-1 and TRBJ1-4; possibly TRBD1 for D (5 bases). Trimming pared 1 base from V and 5 bases from J, leaving 12 bases between. The germline CDR1 and CDR2 sequences are SGHRS and YFSETQ. CDR3 length equals 15 residues. The DNA of the CDR3 is TGCGCCAGCAGCTTGAACACAGGCCAGAATGAAAAACTGTTTTTT. Translating it yields CASSLNTGQNEKLFF.

This rearrangement joins TRBV7-9 to TRBJ1-4; tentatively, D is TRBD1 (6 bases). With 2 bases removed from V and 4 bases from J, the gap between germline ends came to 11 bases. This CDR3 comprises 15 residues. Germline CDR1 and CDR2: SEHNR and FQNEAQ (reference sequence). The CDR3 sequence is CASSLRTDGNEKLFF. CDR3 nucleotide sequence: TGTGCCAGCAGCTTACGGACAGACGGTAATGAAAAACTGTTTTTT. Full variable domain (outside the CDR3, taken from reference TRBV7-9 and TRBJ1-4): DTGVSQNPRHKITKRGQNVTFRCDPISEHNRLYWYRQTLGQGPEFLTYFQNEAQLEKSRLLSDRFSAERPKGSFSTLEIQRTEQGDSAMYLCASSLRTDGNEKLFFGSGTQLSVL.

In this sample, this clone turned up once. The chain recombines TRBV6-5 with TRBJ1-6, with TRBD1 matching over 9 bases. This CDR3 is 16 amino acids long. CDR1 is MNHEY, CDR2 SVGAGI, per germline. The V and J ends lost 4 bases and 10 bases, in that order; junction bases with no gene match: 11. Here the CDR3 reads CASSSDSGTGRSPLHF. DNA of the CDR3: TGTGCCAGCAGTTCCGACTCCGGGACAGGGAGATCACCCCTCCACTTT.

The rearrangement joins TRBV15 to TRBJ2-7; the D gene is possibly TRBD1 (6 bases). There are 12 residues in the CDR3. V dropped 8 bases and J dropped 0 bases, with 8 bases sitting between them. Germline lookup yields CDR1 LNHNV and CDR2 YYDKDF (reference sequence). Written as DNA, the CDR3 is TGTGCCACCGAGGGGGACTCCTACGAGCAGTACTTC. This encodes CATEGDSYEQYF.

The rearrangement links TRBV3-1 (or the pseudogene TRBV3-2) to TRBJ2-5; possibly TRBD2 for D (5 bases). Trimming took off 5 bases at V and 7 bases at J, with 11 bases between the two ends. The CDR3 runs 12 residues. Germline V gene sequence: CDR1 LGHDT, CDR2 YNNKEL (reference sequence). Written as DNA, the CDR3 is TGTGCCAGCAGCGCAAAGCTAGCGACCCAGTACTTC. This sequence encodes CASSAKLATQYF.

The rearrangement links TRBV7-3 to TRBJ2-1; TRBD2 matches 10 bases. From germline, CDR1 is SGHTA and CDR2 FQGTGA. Trimming cost V 5 bases and J 2 bases; bases outside gene matches: 6. The CDR3 has 16 amino acids. The DNA of the CDR3 is TGTGCCAGCAGCCAAAGCGGGAGGGCCCCCTACAATGAGCAGTTCTTC. Translated, it gives CASSQSGRAPYNEQFF.

The chain carries TRBV10-1 and TRBJ2-7; D gene ambiguous. This CDR3 contains 12 residues. The germline V gene encodes CDR1 WNHNN and CDR2 SYGVQD (reference sequence). The V end lost 3 bases, the J end lost 3 bases, and 6 bases lay between the germline ends. The CDR3 region is CASSDNSYEQYF. In DNA, the CDR3 is TGCGCCAGCAGTGATAACAGCTACGAGCAGTACTTC.

The chain couples TRBV18 to TRBJ1-4; 7 nucleotides line up with TRBD1. V gave up 3 bases and J gave up 3 bases; unmatched junction bases: 4. The CDR3 has 15 amino acids. Germline V CDR1 and CDR2: KGHSH, LQKENI. The chain's CDR3 is CASSPQGVPNEKLFF. The CDR3 coding sequence is TGTGCCAGCTCACCCCAGGGGGTTCCTAATGAAAAACTGTTTTTT.

The chain is built from TRBV7-2 and TRBJ2-1, with D perhaps matching TRBD2 (5 bases). Per germline, CDR1 SGHTA and CDR2 FQGNSA. The CDR3 spans 15 residues. Trimming left V 4 bases short and J 0 bases short, with 10 bases between. CDR3 residues: CASSYDYGSYNEQFF. The CDR3 DNA follows: TGTGCCAGCAGCTACGACTATGGCTCCTACAATGAGCAGTTCTTC.

The chain carries TRBV10-2 and TRBJ2-7, with 7 bases matching TRBD1. Per germline, CDR1 WSHSY and CDR2 SAAADI. The CDR3 extends over 15 amino acids. V gave up 2 bases and J gave up 3 bases; unmatched junction bases: 7. This chain's CDR3 is CASSEDRATNYEQYF. The CDR3 DNA sequence: TGCGCCAGCAGTGAGGACAGGGCAACAAACTACGAGCAGTACTTC.

V usage is TRBV5-6 and J usage is TRBJ1-4; D not certain. CDR3 length equals 12 residues. The germline V gene encodes CDR1 SGHDT and CDR2 YYEEEE. V was trimmed by 0 bases and J by 7 bases, leaving 4 bases between them. The DNA for the CDR3 is TGTGCCAGCAGCTTGGGGGCTGAAAAACTGTTTTTT. Its protein product is CASSLGAEKLFF.